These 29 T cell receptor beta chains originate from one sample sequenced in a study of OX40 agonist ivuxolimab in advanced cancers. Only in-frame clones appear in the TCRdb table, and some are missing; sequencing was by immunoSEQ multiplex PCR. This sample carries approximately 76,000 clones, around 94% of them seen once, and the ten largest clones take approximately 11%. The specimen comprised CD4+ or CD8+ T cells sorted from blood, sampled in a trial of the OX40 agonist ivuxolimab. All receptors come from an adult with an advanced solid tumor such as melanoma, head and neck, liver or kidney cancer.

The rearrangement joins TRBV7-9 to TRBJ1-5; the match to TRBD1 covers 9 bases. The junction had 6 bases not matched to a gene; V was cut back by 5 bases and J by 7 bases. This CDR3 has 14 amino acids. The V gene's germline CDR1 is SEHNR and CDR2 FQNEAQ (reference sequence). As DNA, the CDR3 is TGTGCCAGCAGCACAGGGGGCACGGGGCAGCCCCAGCATTTT. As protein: CASSTGGTGQPQHF.

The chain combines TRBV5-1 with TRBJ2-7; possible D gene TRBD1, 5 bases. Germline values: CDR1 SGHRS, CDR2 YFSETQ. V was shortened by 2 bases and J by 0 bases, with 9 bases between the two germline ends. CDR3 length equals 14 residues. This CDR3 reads CASSLTGSSYEQYF. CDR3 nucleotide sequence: TGCGCCAGCAGCTTAACAGGCAGCTCCTACGAGCAGTACTTC.

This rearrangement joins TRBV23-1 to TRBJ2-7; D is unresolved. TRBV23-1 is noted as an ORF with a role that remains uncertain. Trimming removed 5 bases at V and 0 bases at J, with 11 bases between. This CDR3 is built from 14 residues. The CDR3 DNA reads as TGCGCCAGCAGTTTACCCGCCTACTCCTACGAGCAGTACTTC. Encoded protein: CASSLPAYSYEQYF.

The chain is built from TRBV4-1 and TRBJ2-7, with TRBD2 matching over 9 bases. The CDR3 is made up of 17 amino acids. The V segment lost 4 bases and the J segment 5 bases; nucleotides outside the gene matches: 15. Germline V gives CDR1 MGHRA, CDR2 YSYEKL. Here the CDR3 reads CASSLLPGLAGSHEQYF. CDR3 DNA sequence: TGCGCCAGCAGCCTCCTTCCAGGGCTAGCGGGATCACACGAGCAGTACTTC.

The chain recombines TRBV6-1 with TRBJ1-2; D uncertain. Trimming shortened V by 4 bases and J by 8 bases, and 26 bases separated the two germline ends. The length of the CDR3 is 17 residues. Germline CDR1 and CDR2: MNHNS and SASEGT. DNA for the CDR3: TGTGCCAGCAGTGGACGAATCGGGAGCCGCGCCTTTAGGGGCTACACCTTC. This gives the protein CASSGRIGSRAFRGYTF.

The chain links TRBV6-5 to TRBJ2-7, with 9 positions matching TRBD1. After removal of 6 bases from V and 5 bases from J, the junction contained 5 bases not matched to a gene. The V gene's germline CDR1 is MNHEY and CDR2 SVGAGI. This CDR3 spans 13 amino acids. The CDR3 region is CASSLDRGDEQYF. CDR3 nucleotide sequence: TGTGCCAGCAGCCTAGACAGGGGGGACGAGCAGTACTTC.

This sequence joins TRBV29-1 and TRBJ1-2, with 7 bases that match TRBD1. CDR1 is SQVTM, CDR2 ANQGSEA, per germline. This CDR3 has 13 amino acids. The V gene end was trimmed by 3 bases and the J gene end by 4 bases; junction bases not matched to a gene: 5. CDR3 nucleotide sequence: TGCAGCGTTGATCGGGACAGTGTCTATGGCTACACCTTC. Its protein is CSVDRDSVYGYTF. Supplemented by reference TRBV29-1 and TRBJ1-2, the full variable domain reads SAVISQKPSRDICQRGTSLTIQCQVDSQVTMMFWYRQQPGQSLTLIATANQGSEATYESGFVIDKFPISRPNLTFSTLTVSNMSPEDSSIYLCSVDRDSVYGYTFGSGTRLTVV.

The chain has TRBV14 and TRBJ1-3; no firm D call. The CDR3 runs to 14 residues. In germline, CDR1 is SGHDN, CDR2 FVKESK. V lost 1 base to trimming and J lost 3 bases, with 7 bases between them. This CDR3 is CASSQGTYGNTIYF. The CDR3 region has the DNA TGTGCCAGCAGCCAAGGGACCTATGGAAACACCATATATTTT. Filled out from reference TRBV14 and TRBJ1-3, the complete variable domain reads EAGVTQFPSHSVIEKGQTVTLRCDPISGHDNLYWYRRVMGKEIKFLLHFVKESKQDESGMPNNRFLAERTGGTYSTLKVQPAELEDSGVYFCASSQGTYGNTIYFGEGSWLTVV.

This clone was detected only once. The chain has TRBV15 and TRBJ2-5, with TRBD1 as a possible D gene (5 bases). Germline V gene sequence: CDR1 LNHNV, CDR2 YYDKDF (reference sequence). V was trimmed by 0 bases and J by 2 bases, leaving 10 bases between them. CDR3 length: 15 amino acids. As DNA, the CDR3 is TGTGCCACCAGCAGAGATCCGACAGTACAAGAGACCCAGTACTTC. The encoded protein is CATSRDPTVQETQYF.

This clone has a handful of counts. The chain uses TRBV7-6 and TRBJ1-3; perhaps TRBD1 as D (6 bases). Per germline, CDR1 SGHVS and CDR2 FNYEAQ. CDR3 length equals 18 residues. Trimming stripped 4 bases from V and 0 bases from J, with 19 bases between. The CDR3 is CASSSGVLGESSGNTIYF. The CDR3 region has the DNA TGTGCCAGCAGCTCAGGGGTATTGGGGGAGAGCTCTGGAAACACCATATATTTT.

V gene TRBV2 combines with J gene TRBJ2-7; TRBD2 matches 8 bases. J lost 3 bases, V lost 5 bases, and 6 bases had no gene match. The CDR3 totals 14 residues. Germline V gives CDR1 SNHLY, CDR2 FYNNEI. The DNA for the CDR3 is TGTGCCAGCAGTACCGGGACTAGGGTCTACGAGCAGTACTTC. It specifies CASSTGTRVYEQYF.

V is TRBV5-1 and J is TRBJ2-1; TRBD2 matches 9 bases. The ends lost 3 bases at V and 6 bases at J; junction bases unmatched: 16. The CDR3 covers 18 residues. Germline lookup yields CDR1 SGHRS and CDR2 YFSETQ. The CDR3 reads CASSSGFRTDSGSNEQFF. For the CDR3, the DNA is TGCGCCAGCAGCTCTGGGTTTAGAACTGATAGCGGGAGCAATGAGCAGTTCTTC.

DNA for the CDR3: TGTGCCAGCAGCTTAGGCCAGGCTAGCAATCAGCCCCAGCATTTT. Its protein product is CASSLGQASNQPQHF. V gene TRBV13 combines with J gene TRBJ1-5; D gene uncertain. The V and J ends lost 0 bases and 0 bases respectively, with 6 bases between them. The germline V gene encodes CDR1 PRHDT and CDR2 FYEKMQ (reference sequence). This CDR3 has 15 amino acids.

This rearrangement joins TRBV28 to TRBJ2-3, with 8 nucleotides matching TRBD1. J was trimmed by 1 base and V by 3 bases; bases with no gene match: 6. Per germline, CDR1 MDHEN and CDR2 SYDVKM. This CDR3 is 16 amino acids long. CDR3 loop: CASSLWTGQGTDTQYF. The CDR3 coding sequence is TGTGCCAGCAGTTTGTGGACGGGACAGGGCACAGATACGCAGTATTTT.

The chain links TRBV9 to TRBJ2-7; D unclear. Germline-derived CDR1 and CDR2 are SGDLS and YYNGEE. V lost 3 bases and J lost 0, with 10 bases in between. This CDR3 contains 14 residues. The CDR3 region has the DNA TGTGCCAGCAGCGCAGAATGGAACTCCTACGAGCAGTACTTC. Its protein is CASSAEWNSYEQYF.

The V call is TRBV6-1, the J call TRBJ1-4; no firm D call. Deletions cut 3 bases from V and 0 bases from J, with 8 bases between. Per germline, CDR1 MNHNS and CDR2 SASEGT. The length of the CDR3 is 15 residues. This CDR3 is CASSDRPATNEKLFF. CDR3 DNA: TGTGCCAGCAGTGATCGGCCGGCAACTAATGAAAAACTGTTTTTT.

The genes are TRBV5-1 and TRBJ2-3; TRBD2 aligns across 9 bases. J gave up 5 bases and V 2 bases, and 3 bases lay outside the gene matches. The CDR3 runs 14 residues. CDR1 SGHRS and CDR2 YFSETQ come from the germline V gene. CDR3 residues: CASSLAGGKDTQYF. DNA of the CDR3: TGCGCCAGCAGCTTAGCGGGAGGCAAAGATACGCAGTATTTT.

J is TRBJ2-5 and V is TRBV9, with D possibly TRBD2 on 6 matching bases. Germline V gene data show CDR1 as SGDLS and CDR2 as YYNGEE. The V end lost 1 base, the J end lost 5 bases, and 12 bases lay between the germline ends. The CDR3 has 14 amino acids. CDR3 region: CASSVPGVGETQYF. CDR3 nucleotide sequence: TGTGCCAGCAGCGTACCGGGGGTTGGGGAGACCCAGTACTTC.

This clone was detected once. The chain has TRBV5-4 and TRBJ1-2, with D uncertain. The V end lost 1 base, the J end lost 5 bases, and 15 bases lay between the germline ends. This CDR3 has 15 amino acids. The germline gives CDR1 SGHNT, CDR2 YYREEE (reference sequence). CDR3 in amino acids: CASSLPEMGEYGYTF. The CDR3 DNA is TGTGCCAGCAGCTTGCCGGAGATGGGCGAATATGGCTACACCTTC.

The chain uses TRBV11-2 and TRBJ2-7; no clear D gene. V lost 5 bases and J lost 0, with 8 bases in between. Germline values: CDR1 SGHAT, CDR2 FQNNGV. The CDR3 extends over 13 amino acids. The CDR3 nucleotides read TGTGCCAGCAGCAACATTCGCTCCTACGAGCAGTACTTC. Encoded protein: CASSNIRSYEQYF.

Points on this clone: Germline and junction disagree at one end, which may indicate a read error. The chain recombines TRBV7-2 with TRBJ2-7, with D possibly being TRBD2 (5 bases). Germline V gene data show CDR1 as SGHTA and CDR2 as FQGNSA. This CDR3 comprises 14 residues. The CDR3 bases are TGTGCCAGCAGCCTAGCCGGGCGCTCCTACGAGCAGTACTTC. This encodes CASSLAGRSYEQYF.

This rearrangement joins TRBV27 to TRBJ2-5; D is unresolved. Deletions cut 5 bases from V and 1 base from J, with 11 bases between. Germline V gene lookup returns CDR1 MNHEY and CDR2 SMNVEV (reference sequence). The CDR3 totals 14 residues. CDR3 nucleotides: TGTGCCAGCAGTCCCATCAGGCTCCAAGAGACCCAGTACTTC. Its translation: CASSPIRLQETQYF.

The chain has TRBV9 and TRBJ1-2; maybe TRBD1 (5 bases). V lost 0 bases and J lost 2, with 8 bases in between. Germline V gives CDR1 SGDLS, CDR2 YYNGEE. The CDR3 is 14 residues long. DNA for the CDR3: TGTGCCAGCAGCGTAGGAGGGGACAACTATGGCTACACCTTC. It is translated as CASSVGGDNYGYTF.

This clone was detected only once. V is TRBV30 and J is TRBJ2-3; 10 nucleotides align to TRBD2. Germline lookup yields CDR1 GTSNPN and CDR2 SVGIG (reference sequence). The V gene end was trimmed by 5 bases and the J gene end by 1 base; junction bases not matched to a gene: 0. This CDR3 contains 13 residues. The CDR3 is CAWGTSGTDTQYF. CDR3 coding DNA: TGTGCCTGGGGGACTAGCGGCACAGATACGCAGTATTTT.

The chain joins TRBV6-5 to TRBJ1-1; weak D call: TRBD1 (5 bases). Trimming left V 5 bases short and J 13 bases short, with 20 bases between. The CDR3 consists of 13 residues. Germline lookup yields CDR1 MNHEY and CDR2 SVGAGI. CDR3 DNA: TGTGCCAGCAGTCTCACGACAGCCTCGAGGGGTTTCTTT. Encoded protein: CASSLTTASRGFF.

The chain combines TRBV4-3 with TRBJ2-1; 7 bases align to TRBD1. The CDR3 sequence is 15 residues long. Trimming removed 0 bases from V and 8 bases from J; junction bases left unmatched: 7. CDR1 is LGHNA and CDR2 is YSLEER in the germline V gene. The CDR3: CASSQDRGRNYEQFF. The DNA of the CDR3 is TGCGCCAGCAGCCAAGATAGGGGGCGGAACTATGAGCAGTTCTTC.

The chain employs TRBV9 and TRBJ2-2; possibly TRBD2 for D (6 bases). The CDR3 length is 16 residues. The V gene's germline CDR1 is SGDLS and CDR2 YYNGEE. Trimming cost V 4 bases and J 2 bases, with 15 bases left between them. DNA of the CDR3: TGTGCCAGCAGCCCCCCCTGGGACTTAAACACCGGGGAGCTGTTTTTT. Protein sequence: CASSPPWDLNTGELFF.

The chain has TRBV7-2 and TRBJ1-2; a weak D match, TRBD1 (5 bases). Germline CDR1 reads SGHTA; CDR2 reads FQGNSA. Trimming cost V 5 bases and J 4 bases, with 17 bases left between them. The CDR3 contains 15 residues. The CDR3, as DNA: TGTGCCAGCAGCCCCGCCGGGAGGGGAGGCTATGGCTACACCTTC. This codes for CASSPAGRGGYGYTF.

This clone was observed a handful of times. The CDR3 nucleotides read TGTGCCAGCAACGTTGGGGAGCGCGTGACCGGGGAGCTGTTTTTT. This sequence encodes CASNVGERVTGELFF. The V call is TRBV9, the J call TRBJ2-2; D possibly corresponds to TRBD2 (5 bases). The CDR3 extends over 15 amino acids. Germline assignment: CDR1 SGDLS and CDR2 YYNGEE. Trimming stripped 6 bases from V and 5 bases from J, with 17 bases between.